A single sample gave rise to the 5 T cell receptor beta chains below, sequenced in a study of prognosis after radiotherapy for stage I lung cancer. Amplicons of TCR beta CDR3 were generated from genomic DNA by two-round multiplex PCR. Each TRBV and TRBJ gene had its own primer in the first PCR round. TCRdb reanalysed the multiplex PCR reads using MiXCR and keeps one entry per CDR3 protein. The sample holds over 10,000 distinct CDR3 sequences; approximately 47% are singletons and the top ten take about 27%. Here the sequenced sample was PBMCs, taken before or after stereotactic body radiation therapy (not recorded which). Receptors originate from a donor over 45 with non-small cell lung cancer.

The count of this clonotype is one. V and J are TRBV7-2 and TRBJ1-2; D gene ambiguous. The CDR3 sequence is 13 residues long. V lost 0 bases, J lost 7 bases, and 9 bases lay in between. CDR1 SGHTA and CDR2 FQGNSA come from the germline V gene. The CDR3, as DNA: TGTGCCAGCAGCTTAGCGCTAAATCTTGGCTACACCTTC. Its translation: CASSLALNLGYTF.

Concerning this clonotype: It may be a read error: a sequence one base away is much more abundant. V gene TRBV27 combines with J gene TRBJ2-3, with 8 bases matching TRBD2. CDR1 and CDR2 from the germline V gene are MNHEY and SMNVEV (reference sequence). This CDR3 contains 17 residues. Trimming took 6 bases from V and 2 from J; bases not matched to a gene: 13. The CDR3 is CASSPLGLEEITDTQYF. CDR3 DNA sequence: TGTGCCAGCAGCCCCCTGGGACTAGAGGAGATCACAGATACGCAGTATTTT.

Details on this clonotype: A read error is likely here: a far larger clone is one base away. This chain joins TRBV6-4 and TRBJ2-1; 7 nucleotides line up with TRBD2. The junction had 9 bases not matched to a gene; V was cut back by 6 bases and J by 4 bases. The CDR3 extends over 15 amino acids. Germline CDR1 MRHNA, CDR2 SNTAGT. CDR3 region: CASRSGTTPYNEQFF. CDR3 sequence (DNA): TGTGCCAGCAGATCCGGGACTACCCCATACAATGAGCAGTTCTTC.

A remark on this clonotype: Relative to the germline gene, one junction end is altered; a read error may explain this. This chain uses TRBV28 with TRBJ1-2; possible D gene TRBD1, 5 bases. There are 13 residues in the CDR3. The germline V gene encodes CDR1 MDHEN and CDR2 SYDVKM. The CDR3 sequence is CASSPGGTRGYTF. The CDR3 DNA reads TGTGCCAGCAGTCCCGGGGGTACGCGTGGCTACACATTC.

This clonotype was seen just once. A far larger clone is a single base away, which makes a read error likely. The chain links TRBV7-9 to TRBJ2-7; D not certain. Germline CDR1 reads SEHNR; CDR2 reads FQNEAQ (reference sequence). CDR3 length equals 14 residues. CDR3 DNA: TGCGCCAGCAGCCAAGATCTAGGTTTTGACGAGCGGTACTTC. It codes for CASSQDLGFDERYF.